The 31 T cell receptor beta chains below were found in one sample sequenced in a study of T-cell reconstitution after alpha-beta-depleted transplantation in children. Unique molecular identifiers tagged the TCRbeta library. MiXCR, run by TCRdb on the PCR reads, gives a single entry per CDR3 protein. The sample holds 700,000 to 850,000 distinct CDR3 sequences, roughly 15% seen once. The material was PBMCs, mostly from graft donor cells, obtained 360 days after TCRalphabeta/CD19-depleted stem cell transplant. Receptors were obtained from a male patient under 18 who had a stem cell transplant for acute lymphoblastic leukemia, so the T cells may come from the graft donor.

The V and J genes are TRBV7-8 and TRBJ2-7, with 9 bases identical to TRBD2. This CDR3 has 16 amino acids. Germline loops: CDR1 SGHVS, CDR2 FQNEAQ. V was pared by 8 bases and J by 7 bases, with 18 bases of the junction left unmatched. This CDR3 is CASVLAGKRFLREQYF. CDR3 DNA: TGTGCCAGCGTGCTAGCGGGAAAGAGATTCCTACGGGAGCAGTACTTC.

The chain combines TRBV20-1 with TRBJ2-1; 10 nucleotides match TRBD2. CDR1 and CDR2 (germline): DFQATT, SNEGSKA (reference sequence). This CDR3 region has 15 residues. V lost 5 bases to trimming and J lost 5 bases; unmatched junction nucleotides: 9. As DNA, the CDR3 is TGCAGTGCTTTAAATAGCGGGAGGAACCACAATGAGCAGTTCTTC. Its protein is CSALNSGRNHNEQFF.

This chain's CDR3 is CASSLDPSGRGDTQYF. As DNA, the CDR3 is TGCGCCAGCAGCTTGGACCCTAGCGGGAGAGGAGATACGCAGTATTTT. This chain connects TRBV5-1 to TRBJ2-3, with 10 bases fitting TRBD2. J lost 5 bases, V lost 0 bases, and 6 bases had no gene match. Germline CDR1 and CDR2: SGHRS and YFSETQ. The CDR3 is made up of 16 amino acids.

This clonotype was picked up many times. This rearrangement joins TRBV11-2 to TRBJ2-1; TRBD2 agrees at 9 bases. The CDR3 runs 15 residues. V gave up 5 bases and J gave up 4 bases; unmatched junction bases: 6. Germline CDR1 is SGHAT and CDR2 is FQNNGV. The CDR3 region is CASSPAGGRYNEQFF. In nucleotides, the CDR3 is TGTGCCAGCAGCCCAGCGGGAGGACGGTACAATGAGCAGTTCTTC.

This clonotype was detected a few times. DNA for the CDR3: TGCAGTGCGGAAGCGGGAGGGCCGAATACAACGAACACCGGGGAGCTGTTTTTT. This codes for CSAEAGGPNTTNTGELFF. This chain uses TRBV20-1 with TRBJ2-2; TRBD2 agrees at 10 bases. Losses at the gene ends were 6 bases for V and 0 bases for J; bases not matched to a gene: 13. The CDR3 extends over 18 amino acids. Germline V CDR1 and CDR2: DFQATT, SNEGSKA (reference sequence).

V usage is TRBV4-1 and J usage is TRBJ2-5; maybe TRBD2 (5 bases). Germline values: CDR1 MGHRA, CDR2 YSYEKL. The CDR3 runs 15 residues. The V and J ends lost 0 bases and 7 bases respectively, with 15 bases between them. The CDR3 region has the DNA TGCGCCAGCAGCCAAGATCGAACAGTCGAGGGGACCCAGTACTTC. This codes for CASSQDRTVEGTQYF.

The chain combines TRBV15 with TRBJ2-7; maybe TRBD2 (5 bases). Germline loops: CDR1 LNHNV, CDR2 YYDKDF (reference sequence). CDR3 size: 14 residues. V was pared by 0 bases and J by 6 bases, with 12 bases between. Written as DNA, the CDR3 is TGTGCCACCAGCAGAGATACTAGAGGAGGCGAGCAGTACTTC. This gives the protein CATSRDTRGGEQYF.

This clonotype was seen at least ten times. The V and J genes are TRBV5-1 and TRBJ1-1, with D possibly being TRBD1 (6 bases). The CDR3 sequence is 14 residues long. V lost 2 bases, J lost 0 bases, and 8 bases lay in between. Germline CDR1 SGHRS, CDR2 YFSETQ. The DNA of the CDR3 is TGCGCCAGCAGCTTTGAGGGGGTGAACACTGAAGCTTTCTTT. This translates into CASSFEGVNTEAFF.

This clonotype was seen a few times. The rearrangement links TRBV5-6 to TRBJ1-3; perhaps TRBD1 as D (6 bases). With 2 bases removed from V and 2 bases from J, the gap between germline ends came to 17 bases. CDR1 is SGHDT and CDR2 is YYEEEE in the germline V gene. The CDR3 is 17 amino acids. CDR3 sequence reads: CASSFLGSGATGNTIYF. CDR3 in DNA: TGTGCCAGCAGCTTTTTAGGGTCGGGGGCTACTGGAAACACCATATATTTT.

This clonotype was observed a few times. This rearrangement joins TRBV7-8 to TRBJ2-1; TRBD2 aligns across 12 bases. Unmatched junction bases numbered 12, after V lost 1 base and J lost 8 bases. Germline assignment: CDR1 SGHVS and CDR2 FQNEAQ. The CDR3 is 18 amino acids. The CDR3 protein is CASSLVRQTSGSRDEQFF. DNA for the CDR3: TGTGCCAGCAGCTTAGTACGCCAGACTAGCGGGAGTAGGGATGAGCAGTTCTTC. Together with reference TRBV7-8 and TRBJ2-1, the CDR3 gives the full variable domain: GAGVSQSPRYKVAKRGQDVALRCDPISGHVSLFWYQQALGQGPEFLTYFQNEAQLDKSGLPSDRFFAERPEGSVSTLKIQRTQQEDSAVYLCASSLVRQTSGSRDEQFFGPGTRLTVL.

V gene TRBV5-1 combines with J gene TRBJ2-1; D is tentatively TRBD1 or TRBD2 (5 bases each). There are 16 residues in the CDR3. CDR1 and CDR2 (germline): SGHRS, YFSETQ. V shed 4 bases and J shed 0 bases, with 14 bases lying between them. The CDR3 sequence is CASSLMGRNSYNEQFF. The DNA of the CDR3 is TGCGCCAGCAGCCTGATGGGACGGAACTCCTACAATGAGCAGTTCTTC.

This clonotype was counted a few times. The rearrangement joins TRBV6-1 to TRBJ2-5; 7 bases fit TRBD1. J lost 3 bases, V lost 5 bases, and 9 bases had no gene match. The CDR3 runs to 15 residues. Germline values: CDR1 MNHNS, CDR2 SASEGT. CDR3 protein: CASSPRDRQKETQYF. The CDR3 bases are TGTGCCAGCAGTCCCCGGGACAGACAAAAAGAGACCCAGTACTTC.

V gene TRBV5-7 combines with J gene TRBJ2-7, with D possibly matching TRBD2 (6 bases). TRBV5-7 carries the ORF label, with uncertain function. This CDR3 contains 15 residues. The V end lost 4 bases, the J end lost 1 base, and 15 bases lay between the germline ends. CDR3 in DNA: TGTGCCAGCAGCCCCGGGACTGATGTATCCTACGAGCAGTACTTC. Encoded protein: CASSPGTDVSYEQYF.

This clonotype appeared a few times. The chain is built from TRBV27 and TRBJ1-1, with 7 positions matching TRBD1. The CDR3 runs 17 residues. The germline CDR1 and CDR2 sequences are MNHEY and SMNVEV (reference sequence). J lost 2 bases, V lost 5 bases, and 14 bases had no gene match. CDR3 residues: CASSPYPGTVRNTEAFF. CDR3 nucleotide sequence: TGTGCCAGCAGTCCATACCCCGGGACAGTGCGAAACACTGAAGCTTTCTTT.

This chain connects TRBV6-1 to TRBJ1-1, with a tentative D call TRBD1 (6 bases). The ends were cut back, 6 bases at V and 6 bases at J, with 20 bases in the middle. The length of the CDR3 is 15 residues. Germline CDR1 and CDR2: MNHNS and SASEGT. In DNA, the CDR3 is TGTGCCAGCAGAAGCCTGGGGGGGCGGTGGTCTGAAGCTTTCTTT. This encodes CASRSLGGRWSEAFF.

J is TRBJ2-7 and V is TRBV4-1; 9 bases are shared with TRBD2. The V gene's germline CDR1 is MGHRA and CDR2 YSYEKL. CDR3 length equals 16 residues. After removal of 0 bases from V and 2 bases from J, the junction contained 5 bases not matched to a gene. The CDR3 reads CASSQDQSGGPYEQYF. The CDR3 coding sequence is TGCGCCAGCAGCCAAGATCAAAGCGGGGGGCCCTACGAGCAGTACTTC.

This clonotype was picked up a small number of times. The chain employs TRBV29-1 and TRBJ2-2; tentative D call: TRBD2 (6 bases). V was cut by 3 bases and J by 7 bases, with 9 bases left in between. CDR1 is SQVTM, CDR2 ANQGSEA, per germline. CDR3 length: 12 amino acids. The CDR3 nucleotides read TGCAGCGTTGAGGGGGGAGGCGGGGAGCTGTTTTTT. Translated: CSVEGGGGELFF.

This clonotype came up a few times. The chain is built from TRBV24-1 and TRBJ2-1; 11 bases align to TRBD2. The CDR3 totals 16 residues. Germline V gene data show CDR1 as KGHDR and CDR2 as SFDVKD. J lost 3 bases, V lost 4 bases, and 4 bases had no gene match. CDR3 protein: CATSERLAGGYNEQFF. CDR3 nucleotides: TGTGCCACCAGTGAACGGCTAGCGGGGGGCTACAATGAGCAGTTCTTC.

There are a few counts of this clonotype. The chain couples TRBV12-5 to TRBJ2-1; D call uncertain. The V end lost 1 base, the J end lost 0 bases, and 7 bases lay between the germline ends. This CDR3 comprises 15 residues. Germline V lookup: CDR1 LGHNT, CDR2 FRNRAP. The CDR3 DNA sequence: TGTGCTAGTGGTTTGGCCGTAAGCTCCTACAATGAGCAGTTCTTC. Its protein is CASGLAVSSYNEQFF.

Ten or more counts support this clonotype. The chain recombines TRBV20-1 with TRBJ2-5, with 9 bases fitting TRBD2. The length of the CDR3 is 15 residues. The germline gives CDR1 DFQATT, CDR2 SNEGSKA (reference sequence). Trimming removed 1 base from V and 1 base from J; junction bases left unmatched: 4. The CDR3 spells CSARAGLATQETQYF. CDR3 sequence (DNA): TGCAGTGCTAGAGCGGGACTAGCTACCCAAGAGACCCAGTACTTC.

The rearrangement links TRBV5-6 to TRBJ2-1; 8 bases line up with TRBD2. The CDR3 runs to 16 residues. Trimming took 4 bases from V and 5 from J; bases not matched to a gene: 11. Germline V CDR1 and CDR2: SGHDT, YYEEEE. The CDR3 DNA is TGTGCCAGCAGCCGCCTTGGCAGCGGGAGAGACAATGAGCAGTTCTTC. This sequence encodes CASSRLGSGRDNEQFF.

This chain joins TRBV3-1 and TRBJ2-1, with 7 bases fitting TRBD2. Germline V gives CDR1 LGHDT, CDR2 YNNKEL (reference sequence). V was clipped by 6 bases and J by 11 bases; unmatched bases: 19. The length of the CDR3 is 16 residues. In DNA form, the CDR3 reads TGTGCCAGCAGAACCACTAGCGTCTCCAACAAAGGGAAGCAGTTCTTC. It yields the protein CASRTTSVSNKGKQFF.

This clonotype was seen ten or more times. The DNA of the CDR3 is TGTGCCAGCAGCCCCCCGGGACTAGCGTCGAACACCGGGGAGCTGTTTTTT. It encodes CASSPPGLASNTGELFF. The rearrangement links TRBV7-9 to TRBJ2-2, with 10 bases matching TRBD2. The V gene end was trimmed by 5 bases and the J gene end by 0 bases; junction bases not matched to a gene: 6. There are 17 residues in the CDR3. From germline, CDR1 is SEHNR and CDR2 FQNEAQ (reference sequence).

This clonotype was seen only a few times. The CDR3 is CASSAGDNQPQHF. The CDR3 DNA reads TGTGCCAGCAGCGCAGGGGACAATCAGCCCCAGCATTTT. The V gene is TRBV7-9, the J gene TRBJ1-5; weak D call: TRBD1 (6 bases). V was cut by 5 bases and J by 3 bases, with 8 bases left in between. Germline lookup yields CDR1 SEHNR and CDR2 FQNEAQ (reference sequence). This CDR3 region has 13 residues.

This clonotype was seen ten or more times. The rearrangement uses TRBV5-1 and TRBJ2-5; 10 bases agree with TRBD2. Per the germline V gene, CDR1 is SGHRS and CDR2 is YFSETQ. J lost 3 bases, V lost 8 bases, and 10 bases had no gene match. The CDR3 extends over 15 amino acids. CDR3 coding DNA: TGCGCCAGTCTACGAGGGCTAGCGGGAGAAGAGACCCAGTACTTC. Translated, it gives CASLRGLAGEETQYF.

This chain uses TRBV12-3 or TRBV12-4 with TRBJ2-5; D is unresolved. V lost 1 base to trimming and J lost 5 bases, with 14 bases between them. The CDR3 sequence is 15 residues long. CDR3 DNA sequence: TGTGCCAGCAGTTTAGTCTCGGACCTCCAGGAGACCCAGTACTTC. Translation gives CASSLVSDLQETQYF.

This clonotype was observed a handful of times. The chain has TRBV28 and TRBJ1-1, with D possibly TRBD1 on 6 matching bases. The CDR3 is made up of 15 amino acids. With 2 bases removed from V and 10 bases from J, the gap between germline ends came to 20 bases. From germline, CDR1 is MDHEN and CDR2 SYDVKM. The CDR3 protein is CASSLPGYRAFGAFF. The DNA of the CDR3 is TGTGCCAGCAGTTTACCGGGTTACAGGGCATTTGGAGCTTTCTTT.

This clonotype showed up many times. J is TRBJ2-5 and V is TRBV29-1; D possibly corresponds to TRBD2 (5 bases). This CDR3 region has 14 residues. Trimming cost V 1 base and J 7 bases, with 16 bases left between them. The germline V gene has CDR1 SQVTM and CDR2 ANQGSEA. The CDR3 nucleotides are TGCAGCGTTGAAGCGGCCGGAGTTCGGGGGACCCAGTACTTC. It codes for CSVEAAGVRGTQYF. The full variable domain, with the rest looked up from reference TRBV29-1 and TRBJ2-5, is SAVISQKPSRDICQRGTSLTIQCQVDSQVTMMFWYRQQPGQSLTLIATANQGSEATYESGFVIDKFPISRPNLTFSTLTVSNMSPEDSSIYLCSVEAAGVRGTQYFGPGTRLLVL.

This clonotype was counted many times. The chain carries TRBV6-5 and TRBJ1-1; D not resolved. Germline values: CDR1 MNHEY, CDR2 SVGAGI. This CDR3 region has 11 residues. V was cut by 2 bases and J by 10 bases, with 8 bases left in between. The CDR3 region has the DNA TGTGCCAGCAGTTACGGGAGGTCAGCTTTCTTT. It yields the protein CASSYGRSAFF.

The rearrangement joins TRBV20-1 to TRBJ1-2, with D possibly being TRBD1 (6 bases). V lost 5 bases, J lost 7 bases, and 20 bases lay in between. Germline assignment: CDR1 DFQATT and CDR2 SNEGSKA (reference sequence). The CDR3 runs to 14 residues. The CDR3 sequence: CSARGLGAGGGYTF. In DNA, the CDR3 is TGCAGTGCTCGAGGTTTGGGGGCAGGAGGTGGCTACACCTTC.

V gene TRBV6-5 combines with J gene TRBJ2-1, with 7 bases identical to TRBD2. With V trimmed by 2 bases and J by 0 bases, 1 base remained unmatched. The CDR3 sequence is 15 residues long. From germline, CDR1 is MNHEY and CDR2 SVGAGI. The CDR3 protein is CASSYLAASYNEQFF. Here the CDR3 DNA reads TGTGCCAGCAGTTACCTAGCGGCCTCCTACAATGAGCAGTTCTTC.